This T cell receptor (beta chain) originates from a study of blood T cell repertoires in COVID-19. From germline, CDR1 is LNHDA and CDR2 SQIVND (reference sequence). Between the trimmed V and J ends, which lost 5 bases and 4 bases, there was a span of 8 bases. The CDR3 is made up of 12 amino acids. Repertoires were generated with immunoSEQ multiplex PCR, while TCRdb's copy carries only in-frame clones and drops some. The sample carries more than 80,000 clones, less than 80% recorded once. Sequenced sample: peripheral blood. V and J are TRBV19 and TRBJ1-1, with D unclear. The receptor was derived from a man older than 75 with COVID-19, enrolled during active disease. This CDR3 is CASSSRGTEAFF. The CDR3 DNA sequence: TGTGCCAGTAGTTCCCGGGGCACTGAAGCTTTCTTT.